These 28 T cell receptor beta chains share one sample of origin, sequenced in a study of T cell responses to AZD1222 COVID-19 vaccine. Clones were sequenced by immunoSEQ multiplex PCR, and TCRdb holds only the in-frame ones, with some missing. The sample comprises approximately 140,000 clones, around 89% of which are singletons, and less than 15% rests with the top ten. Here the sequenced sample was peripheral blood, taken on day 0 of AZD1222 vaccination. These receptors were taken from an adult in good health.

This chain joins TRBV7-3 and TRBJ2-1; weak D call: TRBD2 (5 bases). The length of the CDR3 is 13 residues. From germline, CDR1 is SGHTA and CDR2 FQGTGA. Trimming took off 5 bases at V and 4 bases at J, with 9 bases between the two ends. The DNA of the CDR3 is TGTGCCAGCAGCCCGGGGATTTACAATGAGCAGTTCTTC. Amino acids: CASSPGIYNEQFF. Combining the CDR3 with reference TRBV7-3 and TRBJ2-1 gives the whole variable domain GAGVSQTPSNKVTEKGKYVELRCDPISGHTALYWYRQSLGQGPEFLIYFQGTGAADDSGLPNDRFFAVRPEGSVSTLKIQRTERGDSAVYLCASSPGIYNEQFFGPGTRLTVL.

The chain joins TRBV7-2 to TRBJ2-3; 10 bases align to TRBD2. Germline trimming cut 8 bases from V and 2 bases from J; bases unmatched to any gene: 4. The CDR3 spans 14 residues. Germline V CDR1 and CDR2: SGHTA, FQGNSA. CDR3 residues: CASLLAGPTDTQYF. CDR3 DNA: TGTGCCAGCCTACTAGCGGGGCCCACAGATACGCAGTATTTT.

This clone was seen only once. The V call is TRBV7-2, the J call TRBJ2-1; no clear D gene. The V end was cut by 6 bases, the J end by 9 bases, with 18 bases between. The germline V gene encodes CDR1 SGHTA and CDR2 FQGNSA. The CDR3 has 14 amino acids. As DNA, the CDR3 is TGTGCCAGCAGTCCAGAGTGGTCTAGAAGTGAGCAGTTCTTC. It codes for CASSPEWSRSEQFF.

V and J are TRBV6-5 and TRBJ1-6; the D is unclear. In germline, CDR1 is MNHEY, CDR2 SVGAGI. V shed 0 bases and J shed 7 bases, with 10 bases lying between them. The CDR3 has 15 amino acids. The CDR3 region is CASSYSKLGNSPLHF. The CDR3 bases are TGTGCCAGCAGTTACTCGAAGTTGGGGAATTCACCCCTCCACTTT.

This clone was seen a single time. The CDR3 bases are TGTGCCACCAGCGGGGAGACACTAGCGGGGTTGTCGACCCAGTACTTC. It specifies CATSGETLAGLSTQYF. The chain employs TRBV15 and TRBJ2-5, with 10 bases lining up with TRBD2. This CDR3 spans 16 amino acids. Trimming at V came to 5 bases and at J to 7 bases, leaving 13 bases not matched to a gene. Per germline, CDR1 LNHNV and CDR2 YYDKDF (reference sequence).

The chain uses TRBV5-4 and TRBJ1-2; 8 bases are a match to TRBD1. The CDR3 length is 14 residues. The J segment lost 1 base and the V segment lost 4 bases, leaving 3 bases of the junction unmatched. CDR1 is SGHNT, CDR2 YYREEE, per germline (reference sequence). CDR3 bases: TGTGCCAGCAGCATGACAGGGGTTAACTATGGCTACACCTTC. Its translation is CASSMTGVNYGYTF.

The rearrangement links TRBV5-1 to TRBJ2-7, with D hard to call. This CDR3 has 14 residues. Trimming left V 5 bases short and J 9 bases short, with 21 bases between. Germline-derived CDR1 and CDR2 are SGHRS and YFSETQ. The DNA for the CDR3 is TGCGCCAGCAGACCCCGCCCCTCCCCCGCTGGGCAGTACTTC. It codes for CASRPRPSPAGQYF.

The chain combines TRBV14 with TRBJ1-1, with D possibly matching TRBD1 (6 bases). CDR3 length equals 16 residues. V lost 4 bases, J lost 0 bases, and 15 bases lay in between. The V gene's germline CDR1 is SGHDN and CDR2 FVKESK. CDR3 protein: CASSPHRASMNTEAFF. The CDR3 DNA is TGTGCCAGCAGCCCCCACAGGGCCTCAATGAACACTGAAGCTTTCTTT.

The V and J genes are TRBV7-9 and TRBJ1-6, with D perhaps matching TRBD1 (5 bases). In germline, CDR1 is SEHNR, CDR2 FQNEAQ (reference sequence). The CDR3 runs 14 residues. Trimming removed 7 bases at V and 9 bases at J, with 16 bases between. The CDR3 nucleotides read TGTGCCAGCACCCAGGGAGGGCCGAGTTCACCCCTCCACTTT. The encoded protein is CASTQGGPSSPLHF.

The chain is built from TRBV19 and TRBJ1-2, with unresolved D. The CDR3 is 12 amino acids. V shed 4 bases and J shed 6 bases, with 9 bases lying between them. Germline loops: CDR1 LNHDA, CDR2 SQIVND (reference sequence). CDR3 nucleotides: TGTGCCAGTAGTACCCGGACGGATGGCTACACCTTC. Encoded protein: CASSTRTDGYTF.

The chain uses TRBV6-5 and TRBJ2-7, with D possibly being TRBD1 (6 bases). From germline, CDR1 is MNHEY and CDR2 SVGAGI. With 6 bases removed from V and 2 bases from J, the gap between germline ends came to 14 bases. The CDR3 has 14 residues. DNA for the CDR3: TGTGCCAGCAGCATCGACAGGTCCCCCTACGAGCAGTACTTC. This codes for CASSIDRSPYEQYF.

This clone was seen a single time. The J gene is TRBJ2-3, the V gene TRBV2; D possibly corresponds to TRBD1 (6 bases). The V gene lost 4 bases and the J gene lost 2 bases, with 13 bases spanning the gap. CDR1 is SNHLY, CDR2 FYNNEI, per germline. CDR3 length: 15 residues. The CDR3 bases are TGTGCCAGCAGTGTTCAGGGGCTCCCCACAGATACGCAGTATTTT. Amino acids: CASSVQGLPTDTQYF.

The V gene is TRBV7-9, the J gene TRBJ1-5, with D perhaps TRBD1 (5 bases). Germline assignment: CDR1 SEHNR and CDR2 FQNEAQ (reference sequence). The ends were cut back, 3 bases at V and 2 bases at J, with 14 bases in the middle. The CDR3 is made up of 16 amino acids. The CDR3 DNA reads as TGTGCCAGCAGCTTTCAAGGGGTCAGGGGCAATCAGCCCCAGCATTTT. Amino acids: CASSFQGVRGNQPQHF.

This chain connects TRBV28 to TRBJ1-2; TRBD1 is a possible D gene (6 bases). CDR3 length equals 15 residues. Trimming left V 2 bases short and J 4 bases short, with 14 bases between. Germline CDR1 is MDHEN and CDR2 is SYDVKM. CDR3 protein: CASSLRRGAGYGYTF. The CDR3 DNA sequence: TGTGCCAGCAGTTTAAGGCGGGGGGCGGGCTATGGCTACACCTTC.

A note on this clone: The CDR3 carries no conserved terminal phenylalanine or tryptophan, so it likely arises from a read error. The DNA is left out, because the CDR3 cannot be placed on it with certainty; the CDR3 is given as TCRdb lists it. CDR3 region: CASSLASWDRGLPSI. The genes are TRBV5-5 and TRBJ2-7; TRBD1 is the table's D call, not checked against the DNA. With termini counted, the CDR3 has 15 amino acids. Looked up from germline, CDR1 is SGHKS and CDR2 is YYEKEE (reference sequence).

The chain carries TRBV19 and TRBJ2-3, with TRBD2 as a possible D gene (6 bases). This CDR3 has 13 residues. CDR1 is LNHDA and CDR2 is SQIVND in the germline V gene (reference sequence). The V and J ends lost 9 bases and 6 bases respectively, with 16 bases between them. The CDR3 spells CASWTKPDDTQYF. The CDR3 region has the DNA TGTGCCAGCTGGACTAAACCTGACGATACGCAGTATTTT.

This clone was counted a single time. The CDR3 nucleotides are TGTGCCAGCAGCCCCCGGGGGGGGACTAGCGGGGTCTACGAGCAGTACTTC. Translating it yields CASSPRGGTSGVYEQYF. This chain uses TRBV7-2 with TRBJ2-7; 13 bases match TRBD2. CDR3 size: 17 residues. Trimming took 5 bases from V and 3 from J; bases not matched to a gene: 10. Per the germline V gene, CDR1 is SGHTA and CDR2 is FQGNSA. The variable domain in full, with the rest retrieved from reference TRBV7-2 and TRBJ2-7, is GAGVSQSPSNKVTEKGKDVELRCDPISGHTALYWYRQSLGQGLEFLIYFQGNSAPDKSGLPSDRFSAERTGGSVSTLTIQRTQQEDSAVYLCASSPRGGTSGVYEQYFGPGTRLTVT.

The V gene is TRBV29-1, the J gene TRBJ1-3; D might be TRBD1 (5 bases). This CDR3 comprises 13 residues. Germline loops: CDR1 SQVTM, CDR2 ANQGSEA. V lost 3 bases, J lost 3 bases, and 9 bases lay in between. The CDR3 DNA reads as TGCAGCGTTGACTCGGGGCTTGGAAACACCATATATTTT. It is translated as CSVDSGLGNTIYF. The full variable domain, its missing parts supplied by reference TRBV29-1 and TRBJ1-3, is SAVISQKPSRDICQRGTSLTIQCQVDSQVTMMFWYRQQPGQSLTLIATANQGSEATYESGFVIDKFPISRPNLTFSTLTVSNMSPEDSSIYLCSVDSGLGNTIYFGEGSWLTVV.

The V call is TRBV12-3 or TRBV12-4, the J call TRBJ1-1, with TRBD1 matching 7 bases. The CDR3 is 13 amino acids. Trimming cost V 6 bases and J 7 bases; bases outside gene matches: 8. As DNA, the CDR3 is TGTGCCAGCAGGCCAGGACAGGTCGGTGAAGCTTTCTTT. Translating it yields CASRPGQVGEAFF.

The chain links TRBV5-4 to TRBJ2-7; TRBD1 matches 10 bases. The CDR3 consists of 14 residues. V gave up 4 bases and J gave up 6 bases; unmatched junction bases: 7. Germline V gives CDR1 SGHNT, CDR2 YYREEE (reference sequence). DNA of the CDR3: TGTGCCAGCAGCCTCCGGGACAGGGGTGGCGAGCAGTACTTC. Translated: CASSLRDRGGEQYF.

In regard to this clone: In the same sample, other DNA sequences code for this CDR3. The chain is built from TRBV28 and TRBJ1-2, with D unclear. V was cut by 3 bases and J by 3 bases, with 8 bases left in between. The germline V gene encodes CDR1 MDHEN and CDR2 SYDVKM. CDR3 size: 13 residues. The CDR3 reads CASSFLRDYGYTF. The CDR3 DNA reads as TGTGCCAGCAGTTTTCTCCGGGACTATGGCTACACCTTC.

The CDR3 spells CAWSVRYNQPQHF. In nucleotides, the CDR3 is TGTGCCTGGAGTGTTCGGTACAATCAGCCCCAGCATTTT. This chain connects TRBV30 to TRBJ1-5; unclear D gene. V was trimmed by 0 bases and J by 3 bases, leaving 6 bases between them. In germline, CDR1 is GTSNPN, CDR2 SVGIG (reference sequence). CDR3 length: 13 residues. Filled out from reference TRBV30 and TRBJ1-5, the complete variable domain reads SQTIHQWPATLVQPVGSPLSLECTVEGTSNPNLYWYRQAAGRGLQLLFYSVGIGQISSEVPQNLSASRPQDRQFILSSKKLLLSDSGFYLCAWSVRYNQPQHFGDGTRLSIL.

This sequence joins TRBV5-1 and TRBJ1-1, with D hard to call. The V end lost 2 bases, the J end lost 2 bases, and 1 base lay between the germline ends. CDR1 and CDR2 from the germline V gene are SGHRS and YFSETQ. CDR3 length: 11 amino acids. DNA of the CDR3: TGCGCCAGCAGCTTAAACACTGAAGCTTTCTTT. Amino acids: CASSLNTEAFF. Full variable domain (outside the CDR3, taken from reference TRBV5-1 and TRBJ1-1): KAGVTQTPRYLIKTRGQQVTLSCSPISGHRSVSWYQQTPGQGLQFLFEYFSETQRNKGNFPGRFSGRQFSNSRSEMNVSTLELGDSALYLCASSLNTEAFFGQGTRLTVV.

The chain links TRBV6-2 or TRBV6-3 to TRBJ2-7, with 12 bases that match TRBD2. With 2 bases clipped from V and 4 bases from J, the junction kept 15 bases outside the gene matches. The CDR3 length is 19 residues. Germline V gene lookup returns CDR1 MNHEY and CDR2 SVGEGT. This CDR3 is CASSYPPRLAGASIYEQYF. In nucleotides, the CDR3 is TGTGCCAGCAGTTACCCCCCACGACTAGCGGGGGCTTCTATTTACGAGCAGTACTTC.

V usage is TRBV5-1 and J usage is TRBJ1-6; D call uncertain. Trimming cost V 0 bases and J 8 bases, with 15 bases left between them. Per germline, CDR1 SGHRS and CDR2 YFSETQ. The CDR3 contains 16 residues. CDR3 DNA sequence: TGCGCCAGCAGCTTGGCCACGGGTGAAGGTGATTCACCCCTCCACTTT. Protein sequence: CASSLATGEGDSPLHF.

The rearrangement joins TRBV30 to TRBJ1-3; 12 nucleotides line up with TRBD1. From germline, CDR1 is GTSNPN and CDR2 SVGIG (reference sequence). The V gene end was trimmed by 1 base and the J gene end by 5 bases; junction bases not matched to a gene: 3. The CDR3 totals 15 residues. CDR3 region: CAWSEGQGARNTIYF. CDR3 bases: TGTGCCTGGAGTGAGGGACAGGGGGCTAGAAACACCATATATTTT.

The chain carries TRBV7-9 and TRBJ2-5; 9 bases map to TRBD1. The CDR3 consists of 15 residues. Germline CDR1 reads SEHNR; CDR2 reads FQNEAQ (reference sequence). Germline trimming cut 3 bases from V and 1 base from J; bases unmatched to any gene: 3. The CDR3, as DNA: TGTGCCAGCAGCTTCGGACAGGGGCCCCAAGAGACCCAGTACTTC. Its protein is CASSFGQGPQETQYF.

The V gene is TRBV7-8, the J gene TRBJ1-4; D unresolved. The V gene lost 3 bases and the J gene lost 7 bases, with 9 bases spanning the gap. Per the germline V gene, CDR1 is SGHVS and CDR2 is FQNEAQ. The CDR3 sequence is 13 residues long. CDR3 DNA sequence: TGTGCCAGCAGCTTGGGTCTCGGTGAAAAACTGTTTTTT. Amino acids: CASSLGLGEKLFF.